This T cell receptor beta chain was captured in a study of blood T cell repertoires in COVID-19. Study background: The origin of the acute and convalescent COVID-19 samples was the United States, Italy and Spain. Sample material is recorded as cDNA or gDNA derived from T cells, B-cell-depleted T cells, or PBMCs.

In the source study's methods: Estimated nucleated cell counts came from reference gene primer amplification. Sequenced by immunoSEQ multiplex PCR; TCRdb stores in-frame clones only, minus some. That table is the source of V, J and clone size, and D and trimming were worked out from the DNA. The data show nearly 200,000 clones, approximately 85% seen once. The junction had 12 bases not matched to a gene; V was cut back by 6 bases and J by 7 bases. The germline gives CDR1 MDHEN, CDR2 SYDVKM. The length of the CDR3 is 18 residues. The sequence derives from a woman aged 70 to 79 with active or convalescent COVID-19. Sequencing used peripheral blood. The chain recombines TRBV28 with TRBJ2-1; 16 bases map to TRBD2. In DNA form, the CDR3 reads TGTGCCAGCAGATCTACCGGGACTAGCGGGAGGGCCTTAAATGAGCAGTTCTTC. Translated, it gives CASRSTGTSGRALNEQFF. The whole variable domain, filled in from reference TRBV28 and TRBJ2-1, reads DVKVTQSSRYLVKRTGEKVFLECVQDMDHENMFWYRQDPGLGLRLIYFSYDVKMKEKGDIPEGYSVSREKKERFSLILESASTNQTSMYLCASRSTGTSGRALNEQFFGPGTRLTVL.